The entry below gives a single TCR beta chain sequence along with its context. Its antigen is as yet unknown. Sequencing targeted expressed TCRB transcripts, as all isolated RNA had been reverse transcribed. TCRdb's copy holds only in-frame clones and misses some; the assay was immunoSEQ multiplex PCR. The table includes 500,000 to 650,000 clones, roughly an eighth detected once. This sample stems from a study of beta chain features in type 1 diabetes. Study-wide points: Across all four CD4+ subsets, people with type 1 diabetes showed modestly shorter TCRB CDR3s.

The CDR3 sequence is 17 residues long. V was trimmed by 3 bases and J by 0 bases, leaving 18 bases between them. Germline CDR1 is SQVTM and CDR2 is ANQGSEA. Source material: naive CD4+ T cells from blood. The J gene is TRBJ2-1, the V gene TRBV29-1, with D unresolved. This clonotype was sampled from a man aged 25-45 years with type 1 diabetes. CDR3 DNA sequence: TGCAGCGTTGATTCCTCGTCGACTCTAAGCTCCTACAATGAGCAGTTCTTC. Its translation: CSVDSSSTLSSYNEQFF.